Following are 29 T cell receptor beta chains from one sample sequenced in a study of early T cells in non-severe SARS-CoV-2 infection. TCRdb analysed the 5' RACE reads with MiXCR anew, one entry per CDR3 protein. This table holds 25,000 to 30,000 distinct CDR3 sequences, approximately 5.1% found once. Sequences were obtained from whole blood. The receptors here all came from an adult who was a healthcare worker with PCR-confirmed SARS-CoV-2 infection or an uninfected control (not recorded which).

This clonotype was observed many times. The J gene is TRBJ2-3, the V gene TRBV20-1; D not resolved. The germline gives CDR1 DFQATT, CDR2 SNEGSKA (reference sequence). V gave up 3 bases and J gave up 8 bases, with 9 bases separating them. The CDR3 has 11 amino acids. CDR3 bases: TGCAGTGCTAGTTTGCTTGGTACGCAGTATTTT. The encoded protein is CSASLLGTQYF.

This clonotype was seen many times. V usage is TRBV20-1 and J usage is TRBJ2-7; D perhaps matches TRBD2 (7 bases). The germline CDR1 and CDR2 sequences are DFQATT and SNEGSKA (reference sequence). This CDR3 spans 13 amino acids. V was trimmed by 6 bases and J by 4 bases, leaving 16 bases between them. The CDR3 reads CSAMTGGRYEQYF. Written as DNA, the CDR3 is TGCAGTGCCATGACGGGGGGCCGTTACGAGCAGTACTTC.

At least ten counts were recorded for this clonotype. The chain carries TRBV11-2 and TRBJ1-4; 11 bases map to TRBD1. Germline CDR1 SGHAT, CDR2 FQNNGV. The V gene end was trimmed by 5 bases and the J gene end by 8 bases; junction bases not matched to a gene: 13. The CDR3 spans 17 residues. The CDR3 DNA reads TGTGCCAGCAGCCGTCCCGGGACAGGGGGAGTACGAGAAAAACTGTTTTTT. Protein product: CASSRPGTGGVREKLFF.

At least ten counts were recorded for this clonotype. The chain couples TRBV20-1 to TRBJ1-2; D is possibly TRBD1 (6 bases). Germline lookup yields CDR1 DFQATT and CDR2 SNEGSKA (reference sequence). This CDR3 has 13 amino acids. The germline V and J ends were trimmed by 5 bases and 2 bases, with 12 bases remaining between them. The chain's CDR3 is CSAPLTGNYGYTF. The DNA for the CDR3 is TGCAGTGCTCCGTTAACAGGGAACTATGGCTACACCTTC.

This clonotype has at least ten counts. The genes are TRBV7-3 and TRBJ2-1, with a tentative D call TRBD2 (5 bases). Trimming removed 5 bases from V and 8 bases from J, with 22 bases in between. This CDR3 contains 16 residues. Germline CDR1 SGHTA, CDR2 FQGTGA. In DNA, the CDR3 is TGTGCCAGCAGCAACCTATCCCACGGACTTTACGATGAGCAGTTCTTC. This gives the protein CASSNLSHGLYDEQFF.

This clonotype was seen a handful of times. This sequence joins TRBV28 and TRBJ2-1; 13 bases align to TRBD2. The V gene end was trimmed by 3 bases and the J gene end by 15 bases; junction bases not matched to a gene: 8. The CDR3 is 14 residues long. Germline assignment: CDR1 MDHEN and CDR2 SYDVKM. CDR3 residues: CASSFSGTSGNMFF. CDR3 in DNA: TGTGCCAGCAGTTTCTCCGGGACTAGCGGGAACATGTTCTTC.

This rearrangement joins TRBV7-8 to TRBJ2-3; 8 nucleotides align to TRBD1. CDR1 SGHVS and CDR2 FQNEAQ come from the germline V gene. This CDR3 has 13 amino acids. Losses at the gene ends were 5 bases for V and 9 bases for J; bases not matched to a gene: 7. In DNA, the CDR3 is TGTGCCAGCAGCACCGGGACAGGCCAAACGCAGTATTTT. It translates to CASSTGTGQTQYF.

This clonotype was observed many times. The gene calls are TRBV11-2 and TRBJ2-1; 10 positions match TRBD1. CDR3 length: 15 amino acids. The V gene end was trimmed by 5 bases and the J gene end by 3 bases; junction bases not matched to a gene: 4. Germline V lookup: CDR1 SGHAT, CDR2 FQNNGV. For the CDR3, the DNA is TGTGCCAGCAGCGTCCGGGACAGGGGCTACAATGAGCAGTTCTTC. Amino acids: CASSVRDRGYNEQFF.

This clonotype was counted many times. The chain carries TRBV6-1 and TRBJ2-7; D gene unclear. The CDR3 consists of 15 residues. CDR1 MNHNS and CDR2 SASEGT come from the germline V gene. The V end was cut by 4 bases, the J end by 4 bases, with 17 bases between. Here the CDR3 DNA reads TGTGCCAGCAGTGGACTTATTGGTGTTCCGTACGAGCAGTACTTC. It yields the protein CASSGLIGVPYEQYF.

This clonotype was found many times. V and J are TRBV15 and TRBJ1-1, with 8 bases matching TRBD1. Germline CDR1 is LNHNV and CDR2 is YYDKDF (reference sequence). This CDR3 is 13 amino acids long. The J segment lost 12 bases and the V segment lost 0 bases, leaving 6 bases of the junction unmatched. The CDR3 spells CATSRDSGQGPFF. The CDR3 nucleotides read TGTGCCACCAGCAGAGATAGTGGACAGGGTCCTTTCTTT.

This clonotype was detected many times. V gene TRBV29-1 combines with J gene TRBJ2-3; D is possibly TRBD2 (7 bases). The CDR3 has 13 amino acids. V lost 7 bases and J 5 bases, leaving 16 bases between the germline ends. CDR1 is SQVTM, CDR2 ANQGSEA, per germline. CDR3 region: CSGGGGAIDTQYF. The CDR3 nucleotides read TGCAGCGGCGGAGGGGGGGCGATAGATACGCAGTATTTT.

This clonotype appeared many times. V usage is TRBV14 and J usage is TRBJ1-2, with D unresolved. Germline V gives CDR1 SGHDN, CDR2 FVKESK. CDR3 size: 12 residues. V was clipped by 3 bases and J by 4 bases, with 6 bases between them. Written as DNA, the CDR3 is TGTGCCAGCAGCCATATGGGCTATGGCTACACCTTC. It translates to CASSHMGYGYTF.

This clonotype has ten or more counts. The chain carries TRBV2 and TRBJ1-5; 9 nucleotides line up with TRBD1. CDR3 length equals 13 residues. J lost 6 bases, V lost 8 bases, and 5 bases had no gene match. Germline V gene data show CDR1 as SNHLY and CDR2 as FYNNEI. CDR3 residues: CASRDRVAQPQHF. Here the CDR3 DNA reads TGTGCCAGCCGGGACAGGGTTGCTCAGCCCCAGCATTTT.

There are a few counts of this clonotype. The chain joins TRBV18 to TRBJ2-1; 11 positions match TRBD2. Trimming cost V 0 bases and J 9 bases; bases outside gene matches: 7. CDR1 and CDR2 from the germline V gene are KGHSH and LQKENI. There are 16 residues in the CDR3. CDR3 residues: CASSPPLAGGKGEQFF. CDR3 DNA: TGTGCCAGCTCACCACCTCTAGCGGGAGGTAAGGGTGAGCAGTTCTTC.

This clonotype was picked up many times. The rearrangement joins TRBV14 to TRBJ2-2; 7 nucleotides line up with TRBD1. There are 15 residues in the CDR3. After removal of 0 bases from V and 4 bases from J, the junction contained 2 bases not matched to a gene. Germline loops: CDR1 SGHDN, CDR2 FVKESK. The CDR3 bases are TGTGCCAGCAGCCAAGAGACAGGGCGCACCGGGGAGCTGTTTTTT. Its translation: CASSQETGRTGELFF.

This clonotype was counted ten times or more. The chain links TRBV30 to TRBJ1-1, with D uncertain. Germline V gene data show CDR1 as GTSNPN and CDR2 as SVGIG (reference sequence). The germline V and J ends were trimmed by 8 bases and 1 base, with 11 bases remaining between them. This CDR3 comprises 12 residues. CDR3 sequence: CAQGRENTEAFF. CDR3 coding DNA: TGTGCCCAAGGACGGGAGAACACTGAAGCTTTCTTT.

The genes are TRBV7-2 and TRBJ2-7, with 8 bases fitting TRBD1. The CDR3 has 15 amino acids. V lost 1 base and J lost 1; bases outside the gene matches: 3. Germline V lookup: CDR1 SGHTA, CDR2 FQGNSA. The CDR3 sequence: CASSLDRQGSYEQYF. The CDR3 DNA reads TGTGCCAGCAGCTTAGATCGACAGGGGTCCTACGAGCAGTACTTC.

This clonotype was seen ten or more times. The gene calls are TRBV15 and TRBJ2-1, with TRBD1 as a possible D gene (5 bases). V gave up 1 base and J gave up 0 bases, with 13 bases separating them. CDR1 LNHNV and CDR2 YYDKDF come from the germline V gene (reference sequence). There are 17 residues in the CDR3. Written as DNA, the CDR3 is TGTGCCACCAGCAGAGTTCTAGGGGCTAGCTCCTACAATGAGCAGTTCTTC. It encodes CATSRVLGASSYNEQFF.

This clonotype was detected ten times or more. The rearrangement uses TRBV6-6 and TRBJ2-7; D remains unclear. The V end lost 0 bases, the J end lost 6 bases, and 12 bases lay between the germline ends. From germline, CDR1 is MNHNY and CDR2 SVGAGI (reference sequence). CDR3 length: 14 amino acids. The CDR3 sequence: CASSYSALIPEQYF. The CDR3 DNA reads TGTGCCAGCAGTTACTCGGCACTCATCCCCGAGCAGTACTTC.

The chain carries TRBV6-2 or TRBV6-3 and TRBJ2-7, with D tentatively TRBD1 (6 bases). V lost 4 bases and J 6 bases, leaving 10 bases between the germline ends. Germline CDR1 MNHEY, CDR2 SVGEGT. The length of the CDR3 is 12 residues. CDR3 residues: CASSLGASEQYF. CDR3 bases: TGTGCCAGCAGTTTGGGGGCGAGCGAGCAGTACTTC.

This clonotype was observed at least ten times. This chain links TRBV12-3 or TRBV12-4 with TRBJ1-2, with 10 bases that match TRBD1. The junction had 4 bases not matched to a gene; V was cut back by 6 bases and J by 6 bases. CDR3 length: 13 residues. CDR3 amino acids: CASRVGTGDGYTF. CDR3 bases: TGTGCCAGCAGAGTCGGGACAGGGGATGGCTACACCTTC.

This clonotype occurred a few times. The chain combines TRBV5-1 with TRBJ2-4; D ambiguous. With 5 bases removed from V and 0 bases from J, the gap between germline ends came to 9 bases. CDR3 length equals 14 residues. The germline V gene encodes CDR1 SGHRS and CDR2 YFSETQ. CDR3 region: CASRVDLAKNIQYF. The CDR3 DNA reads TGCGCCAGCAGAGTCGATCTAGCCAAAAACATTCAGTACTTC.

The CDR3 protein is CASSHSGTDYGYTF. CDR3 DNA: TGTGCCAGCAGCCACTCCGGGACAGACTATGGCTACACCTTC. This chain links TRBV3-1 with TRBJ1-2, with 7 bases aligning to TRBD1. V shed 3 bases and J 3 bases; nucleotides not matched to a gene: 4. From germline, CDR1 is LGHDT and CDR2 YNNKEL (reference sequence). The CDR3 runs to 14 residues.

The chain joins TRBV9 to TRBJ2-7, with D perhaps TRBD2 (5 bases). The germline V gene has CDR1 SGDLS and CDR2 YYNGEE. Trimming stripped 2 bases from V and 2 bases from J, with 14 bases between. This CDR3 has 15 amino acids. The chain's CDR3 is CASSVGSAGTYEQYF. The CDR3 DNA follows: TGTGCCAGCAGCGTCGGTAGCGCCGGTACCTACGAGCAGTACTTC.

This clonotype was observed at least ten times. This chain connects TRBV10-1 to TRBJ2-2; 9 bases fit TRBD2. V lost 3 bases to trimming and J lost 5 bases; unmatched junction nucleotides: 25. Looked up from germline, CDR1 is WNHNN and CDR2 is SYGVQD (reference sequence). The CDR3 is 22 amino acids. Written as DNA, the CDR3 is TGCGCCAGCAGTGAAGGCCACGAGGGTAGCGGGAGAAAGTATATCGGTACCGGGGAGCTGTTTTTT. It specifies CASSEGHEGSGRKYIGTGELFF.

This clonotype was detected many times. The V call is TRBV29-1, the J call TRBJ1-1; 7 bases fit TRBD1. The ends lost 6 bases at V and 4 bases at J; junction bases unmatched: 17. This CDR3 contains 16 residues. Germline V gene data show CDR1 as SQVTM and CDR2 as ANQGSEA. CDR3 in DNA: TGCAGCGTCCTCCCAACCAGACAGGGTGGGGGCACTGAAGCTTTCTTT. It codes for CSVLPTRQGGGTEAFF.

This clonotype was detected ten times or more. The V and J genes are TRBV12-3 or TRBV12-4 and TRBJ1-5; 7 nucleotides align to TRBD1. The CDR3 is 15 residues long. V shed 5 bases and J 1 base; nucleotides not matched to a gene: 5. CDR3 amino acids: CASSGGTASNQPQHF. The CDR3 bases are TGTGCCAGCAGTGGGGGGACAGCCAGCAATCAGCCCCAGCATTTT.

This clonotype turned up a few times. This sequence joins TRBV6-6 and TRBJ1-2, with D uncertain. In germline, CDR1 is MNHNY, CDR2 SVGAGI (reference sequence). Trimming cost V 6 bases and J 0 bases, with 11 bases left between them. The CDR3 consists of 14 residues. The CDR3 loop reads CASRLDLANYGYTF. CDR3 bases: TGTGCCAGCAGACTAGACTTAGCTAACTATGGCTACACCTTC.

At least ten counts were recorded for this clonotype. V usage is TRBV28 and J usage is TRBJ2-3; no clear D. This CDR3 has 14 amino acids. Trimming removed 8 bases from V and 0 bases from J, with 12 bases in between. Germline CDR1 and CDR2: MDHEN and SYDVKM. The CDR3 here is CASQPRSSTDTQYF. The CDR3 DNA sequence: TGTGCCAGCCAGCCTCGCAGTAGCACAGATACGCAGTATTTT.